The 10 T cell receptor beta chains in this list originate from one sample, sequenced in a study of naive and memory T cell subsets. Overall study results and limits: A few larger clonotypes appeared in naive repertoires, especially CD8, possibly memory cells re-expressing CD45RA.

The beta constant-region primer was an equimolar mix of two oligonucleotides covering TRBC1 and TRBC2. Nested alpha and beta constant-region primers with the SP2 primer drove four PCR rounds on ligated cDNA. In TCRdb, the UMI-ligation and nested PCR reads were re-called with MiXCR into one record per CDR3 protein. Among about 150,000 distinct CDR3 sequences listed, 22% were seen once. No antigen has been identified for these receptors. Sequencing was performed on naive CD4+ T cells from blood. The source of these receptors is a human donor in good health.

This clonotype was seen a few times. The V and J genes are TRBV5-1 and TRBJ1-1; perhaps TRBD1 as D (6 bases). There are 18 residues in the CDR3. Trimming pared 5 bases from V and 8 bases from J, leaving 31 bases between. The germline gives CDR1 SGHRS, CDR2 YFSETQ. The DNA of the CDR3 is TGCGCCAGCAGTATTAGGGCAGGGGCCCTCGGGGTCTCTGTGGAAGCTTTCTTT. Translated: CASSIRAGALGVSVEAFF. The variable domain in full, completed from reference TRBV5-1 and TRBJ1-1, reads KAGVTQTPRYLIKTRGQQVTLSCSPISGHRSVSWYQQTPGQGLQFLFEYFSETQRNKGNFPGRFSGRQFSNSRSEMNVSTLELGDSALYLCASSIRAGALGVSVEAFFGQGTRLTVV.

The V call is TRBV20-1, the J call TRBJ2-1; D might be TRBD1 or TRBD2, each matching 5 bases. The V end lost 3 bases, the J end lost 0 bases, and 12 bases lay between the germline ends. CDR1 DFQATT and CDR2 SNEGSKA come from the germline V gene (reference sequence). The length of the CDR3 is 15 residues. As DNA, the CDR3 is TGCAGTGCTAGCGGGACCCTAAGCTCCTACAATGAGCAGTTCTTC. This codes for CSASGTLSSYNEQFF.

This clonotype was seen a handful of times. The rearrangement uses TRBV6-2 or TRBV6-3 and TRBJ2-2; 9 bases match TRBD2. Trimming at V came to 7 bases and at J to 4 bases, leaving 16 bases not matched to a gene. CDR1 and CDR2 from the germline V gene are MNHEY and SVGEGT. The CDR3 is 18 residues long. CDR3 sequence (DNA): TGTGCCAGCAAACTACTAGCGGGTGTAAGAAGGGGCACCGGGGAGCTGTTTTTT. It codes for CASKLLAGVRRGTGELFF.

The chain combines TRBV4-1 with TRBJ2-7; 9 positions agree with TRBD2. The CDR3 totals 14 residues. Per germline, CDR1 MGHRA and CDR2 YSYEKL. V lost 6 bases and J lost 7; bases outside the gene matches: 10. The CDR3 DNA sequence: TGCGCCAGCAGAAGACTAGCGGTCGGGGGGGAGCAGTACTTC. This codes for CASRRLAVGGEQYF.

This clonotype turned up a few times. V is TRBV6-5 and J is TRBJ2-7; perhaps TRBD1 as D (6 bases). Trimming stripped 5 bases from V and 0 bases from J, with 8 bases between. The CDR3 is made up of 13 amino acids. Germline V gives CDR1 MNHEY, CDR2 SVGAGI. The CDR3 region has the DNA TGTGCCAGCAGTATGACAGGCTCCTACGAGCAGTACTTC. It codes for CASSMTGSYEQYF.

The chain carries TRBV12-3 or TRBV12-4 and TRBJ2-4; D unclear. This CDR3 contains 12 residues. V was cut by 2 bases and J by 7 bases, with 6 bases left in between. For the CDR3, the DNA is TGTGCCAGCAGTTTACCCGGGAACATTCAGTACTTC. It is translated as CASSLPGNIQYF.

This clonotype appeared a few times. V is TRBV4-1 and J is TRBJ2-3, with D maybe TRBD2 (5 bases). The CDR3 contains 12 residues. Germline assignment: CDR1 MGHRA and CDR2 YSYEKL. The germline V and J ends were trimmed by 4 bases and 11 bases, with 13 bases remaining between them. In nucleotides, the CDR3 is TGCGCCAGCAGCCGCCTCGAGGGTAGGCAGTATTTT. This sequence encodes CASSRLEGRQYF.

This clonotype was detected a few times. This chain uses TRBV20-1 with TRBJ2-7; 8 bases agree with TRBD1. V trimming: 2 bases; J trimming: 7 bases; junction bases outside the gene matches: 4. The CDR3 length is 12 residues. In germline, CDR1 is DFQATT, CDR2 SNEGSKA (reference sequence). The CDR3 spells CSARRQGWEQYF. The DNA of the CDR3 is TGCAGTGCTAGACGACAGGGGTGGGAGCAGTACTTC.

This clonotype was detected only a few times. The rearrangement uses TRBV10-3 and TRBJ2-3; D ambiguous. Trimming removed 11 bases from V and 8 bases from J, with 14 bases in between. The CDR3 sequence is 11 residues long. Germline V gives CDR1 ENHRY, CDR2 SYGVKD. Here the CDR3 DNA reads TGTGCCTCCGGCGGAGTAGGTACGCAGTATTTT. It specifies CASGGVGTQYF.

The chain uses TRBV5-1 and TRBJ2-1; D could derive from TRBD1 or TRBD2 (6 bases each). Looked up from germline, CDR1 is SGHRS and CDR2 is YFSETQ. The CDR3 is 15 amino acids. V lost 4 bases and J 5 bases, leaving 16 bases between the germline ends. For the CDR3, the DNA is TGCGCCAGCAGCCGGGGGCTTATGAGTAACAATGAGCAGTTCTTC. Translation gives CASSRGLMSNNEQFF.